This T cell receptor (beta chain) was documented in a study of control samples from healthy donors and cancer patients. Sequencing used immunoSEQ multiplex PCR; TCRdb keeps in-frame clones, though not all of them. The data show 120,000 or so clones, approximately 92% seen once. The CDR3 contains 16 residues. Germline lookup yields CDR1 SGHDT and CDR2 YYEEEE. V was pared by 4 bases and J by 1 base, with 17 bases between. The chain recombines TRBV5-6 with TRBJ1-2; no definite D call. Sequenced sample: PBMCs. This sequence originates from a man older than 75 with head and neck cancer. CDR3 region: CASSRKPSGSNYGYTF. In nucleotides, the CDR3 is TGTGCCAGCAGCCGAAAGCCCTCGGGGAGTAACTATGGCTACACCTTC.